A selection of T cell receptor beta chains follows, all from one sample in a study of blood T cell repertoires in COVID-19. Produced via immunoSEQ multiplex PCR; TCRdb's table is partial and in-frame only. There are around 250,000 clones in the sample; 65% to 90% occur only once, and approximately 8.2% lies in the top ten. The specimen sequenced was PBMCs or T cells enriched from blood (not recorded which). The receptors originated from a woman aged 45 to 65 with acute COVID-19. Both conserved end residues are part of each CDR3. The order of the fields is D gene, V gene, J gene, clone size, CDR3 protein, CDR3 DNA. The D gene is left open where the match is weak. Clone sizes are given selectively: once, few, many, or a class where the clone is expanded.

NA	TRBV4-3	TRBJ1-6	NA	CASSQRQGKSPLHF	TGCGCCAGCAGCCAAAGGCAGGGTAAATCACCCCTCCACTTT
TRBD1	TRBV4-3	TRBJ1-2	NA	CASSEGQGPFGYTF	TGCGCCAGCAGCGAAGGACAGGGTCCGTTTGGCTACACCTTC
NA	TRBV12-3/TRBV12-4	TRBJ1-2	few	CASSSPRQAGYTF	TGTGCCAGCAGTTCTCCCCGACAGGCGGGCTACACCTTC
NA	TRBV9	TRBJ1-1	NA	CASSVGTRGAEAFF	TGTGCCAGCAGCGTAGGGACGCGCGGGGCTGAAGCTTTCTTT
TRBD2	TRBV4-3	TRBJ2-3	NA	CASSQNPGRVYDTQYF	TGCGCCAGCAGCCAAAATCCAGGGAGGGTTTACGATACGCAGTATTTT
TRBD1	TRBV2	TRBJ1-1	NA	CASSETGGARSFF	TGTGCCAGCAGTGAGACAGGGGGGGCCCGGTCTTTCTTT
TRBD1	TRBV30	TRBJ1-5	once	CAWSTQGNQPQHF	TGTGCCTGGAGTACACAGGGGAATCAGCCCCAGCATTTT
NA	TRBV3-1/TRBV3-2	TRBJ1-1	NA	CASSQGGLNTEAFF	TGTGCCAGCAGCCAGGGGGGTCTGAACACTGAAGCTTTCTTT
NA	TRBV19	TRBJ1-1	NA	CASRQGSGEAFF	TGTGCCAGTAGGCAGGGTTCGGGTGAAGCTTTCTTT
NA	TRBV5-6	TRBJ2-5	NA	CASSLSVGGQETQYF	TGTGCCAGCAGCTTGTCGGTGGGGGGCCAAGAGACCCAGTACTTC
TRBD2	TRBV6-2/TRBV6-3	TRBJ2-3	NA	CASSYHQRGGSTDTQYF	TGTGCCAGCAGTTATCACCAGCGGGGGGGGAGCACAGATACGCAGTATTTT
TRBD1	TRBV30	TRBJ2-5	NA	CAWNLGQQETQYF	TGTGCCTGGAATTTGGGACAGCAAGAGACCCAGTACTTC
TRBD2	TRBV11-2	TRBJ2-3	NA	CASSLGAGTSGTDTQYF	TGTGCCAGCAGCTTGGGAGCGGGGACTAGCGGCACAGATACGCAGTATTTT
NA	TRBV7-2	TRBJ1-1	few	CASSEYSVEAFF	TGTGCCAGCAGCGAATACTCGGTTGAAGCTTTCTTT
TRBD2	TRBV7-2	TRBJ2-7	NA	CASSLYGGANEQYF	TGTGCCAGCAGCTTATACGGGGGGGCTAACGAGCAGTACTTC
NA	TRBV28	TRBJ1-2	few	CASSPRSYGYTF	TGTGCCAGCAGTCCCCGGTCCTATGGCTACACCTTC
TRBD1	TRBV19	TRBJ2-5	NA	CASSIGGQGEETQYF	TGTGCCAGTAGTATAGGGGGACAGGGAGAAGAGACCCAGTACTTC
NA	TRBV7-3	TRBJ2-1	NA	CASSVRGSNNEQFF	TGTGCCAGCAGTGTACGAGGGTCTAACAATGAGCAGTTCTTC
TRBD1	TRBV3-1/TRBV3-2	TRBJ1-6	NA	CASSQGDRGNSPLHF	TGTGCCAGCAGCCAAGGGGACAGGGGAAATTCACCCCTCCACTTT
NA	TRBV12-3/TRBV12-4	TRBJ1-1	NA	CASTDSNTEAFF	TGTGCCAGCACCGATAGCAACACTGAAGCTTTCTTT
NA	TRBV27	TRBJ1-2	NA	CASSLSVDIDNYGYTF	TGTGCCAGCAGTTTATCTGTGGACATTGATAACTATGGCTACACCTTC
NA	TRBV4-2	TRBJ1-1	NA	CASSQDQQLRAEAFF	TGTGCCAGCAGCCAAGATCAACAGTTGAGGGCTGAAGCTTTCTTT
TRBD2	TRBV9	TRBJ2-3	NA	CASSPSGRRTDTQYF	TGTGCCAGCAGCCCTAGCGGACGTCGCACGGATACGCAGTATTTT
NA	TRBV29-1	TRBJ2-1	NA	CSVGTTTYNEQFF	TGCAGCGTTGGAACTACCACCTACAATGAGCAGTTCTTC
TRBD1	TRBV3-1/TRBV3-2	TRBJ1-6	NA	CASSQGTGESPLHF	TGTGCCAGCAGCCAGGGGACAGGGGAATCACCCCTCCACTTT
TRBD2	TRBV19	TRBJ2-1	NA	CASSSTPGLGSSNEQFF	TGTGCCAGTAGTTCAACACCCGGACTAGGTAGCTCCAATGAGCAGTTCTTC
NA	TRBV4-2	TRBJ2-3	NA	CASSQGTLASTDTQYF	TGTGCCAGCAGCCAAGGAACCCTAGCGAGCACAGATACGCAGTATTTT
TRBD1	TRBV29-1	TRBJ1-1	NA	CSFDRATEAFF	TGCAGCTTTGACAGGGCTACTGAAGCTTTCTTT
TRBD2	TRBV5-8	TRBJ2-1	once	CASSLNLAGAYNEQFF	TGTGCCAGCAGCCTTAACCTAGCGGGGGCTTACAATGAGCAGTTCTTC
NA	TRBV11-2	TRBJ2-2	NA	CASSLIAGTGELFF	TGTGCCAGCAGCTTAATCGCGGGGACCGGGGAGCTGTTTTTT
NA	TRBV5-1	TRBJ1-1	NA	CASSEVENTEAFF	TGCGCCAGCAGCGAAGTAGAGAACACTGAAGCTTTCTTT
TRBD2	TRBV10-3	TRBJ2-3	NA	CAIAGGSGRDTQYF	TGTGCCATCGCGGGGGGATCTGGGAGAGATACGCAGTATTTT
NA	TRBV14	TRBJ2-3	few	CASSRILGSTDTQYF	TGTGCCAGCAGCCGGATACTAGGGAGCACAGATACGCAGTATTTT
NA	TRBV19	TRBJ2-1	NA	CASSIGEAYNEQFF	TGTGCCAGTAGTATCGGAGAGGCCTACAATGAGCAGTTCTTC
NA	TRBV5-4	TRBJ2-3	NA	CASSLGLHLPRGSTDTQYF	TGTGCCAGCAGCTTGGGCCTCCACTTACCTCGAGGTAGCACAGATACGCAGTATTTT
TRBD2	TRBV13	TRBJ2-4	NA	CASSPRAGGVAKNIQYF	TGTGCCAGCAGCCCTCGGGCGGGGGGGGTAGCCAAAAACATTCAGTACTTC
TRBD1	TRBV7-9	TRBJ2-7	few	CASSLGGQGVYEQYF	TGTGCCAGCAGCTTAGGGGGACAGGGAGTCTACGAGCAGTACTTC
NA	TRBV9	TRBJ2-3	NA	CASSVLPGESTDTQYF	TGTGCCAGCAGCGTGCTCCCGGGGGAGAGCACAGATACGCAGTATTTT
NA	TRBV4-3	TRBJ2-3	many	CASSGAGTDTQYF	TGCGCCAGCAGCGGGGCTGGCACAGATACGCAGTATTTT
TRBD1	TRBV5-1	TRBJ1-1	NA	CASSPGTGKVNTEAFF	TGCGCCAGCAGCCCCGGGACAGGAAAGGTGAACACTGAAGCTTTCTTT
NA	TRBV9	TRBJ1-5	NA	CASSREENQPQHF	TGTGCCAGCAGCCGCGAAGAGAATCAGCCCCAGCATTTT